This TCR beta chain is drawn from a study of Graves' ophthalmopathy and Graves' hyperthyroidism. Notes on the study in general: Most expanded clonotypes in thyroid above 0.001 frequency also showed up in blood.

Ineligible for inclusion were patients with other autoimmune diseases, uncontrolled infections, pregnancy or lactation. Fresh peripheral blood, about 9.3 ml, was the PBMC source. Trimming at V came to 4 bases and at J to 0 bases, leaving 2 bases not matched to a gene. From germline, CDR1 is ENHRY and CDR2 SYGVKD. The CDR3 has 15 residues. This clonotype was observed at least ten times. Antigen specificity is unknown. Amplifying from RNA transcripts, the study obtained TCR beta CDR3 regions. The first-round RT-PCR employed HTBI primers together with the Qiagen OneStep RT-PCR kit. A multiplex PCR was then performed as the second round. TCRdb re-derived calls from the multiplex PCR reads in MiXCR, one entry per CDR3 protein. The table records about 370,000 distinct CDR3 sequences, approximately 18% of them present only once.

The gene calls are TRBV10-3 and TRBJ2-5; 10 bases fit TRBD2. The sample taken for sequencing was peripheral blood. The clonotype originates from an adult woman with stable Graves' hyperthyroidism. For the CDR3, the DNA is TGTGCCATCAGTGCTAGCGGGAGTGACCAAGAGACCCAGTACTTC. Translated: CAISASGSDQETQYF.